The text below deals with one T cell receptor (beta chain). What it recognizes is unknown. Germline V lookup: CDR1 SGHTA, CDR2 FQGNSA. V shed 4 bases and J 3 bases; nucleotides not matched to a gene: 6. The CDR3 runs 15 residues. It was cDNA, reverse transcribed from extracted RNA, that served as the sequencing template. The table came from immunoSEQ multiplex PCR; TCRdb's copy has only in-frame clones and leaves some out. The table includes 110,000 or so clones, approximately 60% detected once. It was from PBMCs that CD4+ and CD8+ T cells were sorted. This sample was included in a study of CD8+ T cells in alopecia areata. Findings and caveats of the study: Compared with mice, patients displayed less clear TCR sharing, possibly for HLA-related reasons. Alopecia totalis/universalis scalp especially showed more expanded CD8+ clones than normal scalp.

Sequencing was carried out using CD4+ T cells sorted from blood. This clonotype was sampled from a human donor in good health. This rearrangement joins TRBV7-2 to TRBJ2-5; the match to TRBD1 covers 9 bases. In DNA, the CDR3 is TGTGCCAGCAGCTCCCTACAGGGGGCCGAAGAGACCCAGTACTTC. Translating it yields CASSSLQGAEETQYF.